What follows is one TCR beta chain and its context. Using immunoSEQ multiplex PCR, the repertoire was profiled, and TCRdb retains in-frame clones only, with some absent. The sample has more than 200,000 clones; 70% to 90% are singletons. Individuals aged about 18 to 100 years were recruited from 24 US areas. Participants were placed into cohorts based on the clinical history they reported. Two negative PCRs, clearance, or symptom resolution were required of recovered Cohort 3 donors. CDR3 length equals 15 residues. Germline V gives CDR1 SGHVS, CDR2 FNYEAQ. V dropped 1 base and J dropped 5 bases, with 12 bases sitting between them. The sample is drawn from a study of blood T cell repertoires in COVID-19. Whole-study context: Sources were T cells, B-cell-depleted T cells, or PBMCs; the material itself was cDNA or gDNA.

The sample was PBMCs or T cells enriched from blood (not recorded which). The rearrangement uses TRBV7-6 and TRBJ2-1; D possibly corresponds to TRBD2 (6 bases). The sequence derives from a man aged 30-40 years who had recovered from COVID-19. CDR3 nucleotides: TGTGCCAGCAGCTTAGTTCCGGGACTCGACAATGAGCAGTTCTTC. Protein sequence: CASSLVPGLDNEQFF.